This paragraph reports one T cell receptor beta chain. Its specificity is not known. Some clones are missing from TCRdb's copy, which holds only in-frame ones; the method was immunoSEQ multiplex PCR. The sample records tens of thousands of clones, around three quarters being singletons. This sample is drawn from a study of STAT5B mutations in CD4+ large granular lymphocyte leukemia. Study information: Among healthy controls, a particular HLA allele went with more CDR3 'QG' motifs. Study findings and constraints: Main leukemic clonotypes were patient-specific, but 20% to 25% appeared at low frequency elsewhere.

The V gene lost 5 bases and the J gene lost 4 bases, with 14 bases spanning the gap. The length of the CDR3 is 14 residues. Germline values: CDR1 SGHNT, CDR2 YENEEA. The source material was CD4+ T cells from blood buffy coats. J is TRBJ2-5 and V is TRBV11-3; a possible D gene is TRBD2 (5 bases). This receptor was identified in a human donor in good health. CDR3 sequence (DNA): TGTGCCAGCAGCCCTGGACGGGGAGTAGAGACCCAGTACTTC. The encoded protein is CASSPGRGVETQYF.